This T cell receptor beta chain stems from a study of cytomegalovirus exposure and HLA in healthy donors. Across the whole study: The roughly 130 validation repertoires were reported in a later analysis to have been generated on the same platform as the approximately 700 first-cohort repertoires.

Measured with immunoSEQ multiplex PCR; TCRdb has only the in-frame clones, and not every one. The sample lists around 300,000 clones, 86% seen once, with less than 1.2% in the top ten. About this clone: Its antigen remains unknown.

Whole-study results and caveats: Cytomegalovirus-associated status was assigned to approximately 160 TCR beta chains. Reportedly, cytomegalovirus status was diagnosed with high sensitivity and specificity.

The donors belonged to the roughly 110-subject validation cohort, separate from the approximately 700-subject first cohort. Trimming left V 7 bases short and J 5 bases short, with 12 bases between. Germline CDR1 is MNHEY and CDR2 is SMNVEV (reference sequence). The CDR3 consists of 14 residues. Material for sequencing was PBMCs. The source is a woman under 30 in good health and CMV-seronegative. The chain links TRBV27 to TRBJ1-6, with TRBD1 as a possible D gene (6 bases). The CDR3 loop reads CASTGGRHNSPLHF. The CDR3 region has the DNA TGTGCCAGCACGGGGGGGCGGCATAATTCACCCCTCCACTTT.